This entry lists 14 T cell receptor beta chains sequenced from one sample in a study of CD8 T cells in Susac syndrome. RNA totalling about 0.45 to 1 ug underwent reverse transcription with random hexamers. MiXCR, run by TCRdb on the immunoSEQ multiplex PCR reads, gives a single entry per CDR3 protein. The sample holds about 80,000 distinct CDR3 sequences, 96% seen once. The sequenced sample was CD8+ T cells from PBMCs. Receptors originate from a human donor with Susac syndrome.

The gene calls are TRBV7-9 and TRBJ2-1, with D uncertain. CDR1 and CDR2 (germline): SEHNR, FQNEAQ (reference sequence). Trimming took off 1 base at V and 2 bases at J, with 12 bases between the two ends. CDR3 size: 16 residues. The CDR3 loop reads CASSLGADLTYNEQFF. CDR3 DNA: TGTGCCAGCAGCTTAGGGGCAGACCTAACCTACAATGAGCAGTTCTTC.

The CDR3 loop is CASSLRGNSNQPQHF. The CDR3 DNA sequence: TGTGCCAGCAGTTTGAGGGGGAATAGCAATCAGCCCCAGCATTTT. The chain combines TRBV28 with TRBJ1-5; D is possibly TRBD1 (6 bases). There are 15 residues in the CDR3. The ends were cut back, 3 bases at V and 0 bases at J, with 9 bases in the middle. Per the germline V gene, CDR1 is MDHEN and CDR2 is SYDVKM.

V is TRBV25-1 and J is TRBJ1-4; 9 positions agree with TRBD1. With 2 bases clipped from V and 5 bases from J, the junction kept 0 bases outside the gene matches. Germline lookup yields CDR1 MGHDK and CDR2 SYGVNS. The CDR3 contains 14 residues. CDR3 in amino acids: CASSEGTGNEKLFF. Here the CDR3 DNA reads TGTGCCAGCAGTGAAGGGACAGGGAATGAAAAACTGTTTTTT.

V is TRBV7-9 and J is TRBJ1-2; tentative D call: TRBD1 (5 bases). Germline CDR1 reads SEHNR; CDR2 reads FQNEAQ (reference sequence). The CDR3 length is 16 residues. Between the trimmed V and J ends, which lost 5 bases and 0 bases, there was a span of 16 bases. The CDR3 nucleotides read TGTGCCAGCAGCAATACTACAGGACAAGCTAACTATGGCTACACCTTC. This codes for CASSNTTGQANYGYTF. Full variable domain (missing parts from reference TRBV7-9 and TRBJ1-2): DTGVSQNPRHKITKRGQNVTFRCDPISEHNRLYWYRQTLGQGPEFLTYFQNEAQLEKSRLLSDRFSAERPKGSFSTLEIQRTEQGDSAMYLCASSNTTGQANYGYTFGSGTRLTVV.

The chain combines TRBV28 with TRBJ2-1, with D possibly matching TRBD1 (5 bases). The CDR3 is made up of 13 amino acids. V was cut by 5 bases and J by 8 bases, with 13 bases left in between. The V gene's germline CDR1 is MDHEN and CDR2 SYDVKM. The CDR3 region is CASSSDRVYEQFF. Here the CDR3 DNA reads TGTGCCAGCAGTAGTGACAGAGTCTATGAGCAGTTCTTC.

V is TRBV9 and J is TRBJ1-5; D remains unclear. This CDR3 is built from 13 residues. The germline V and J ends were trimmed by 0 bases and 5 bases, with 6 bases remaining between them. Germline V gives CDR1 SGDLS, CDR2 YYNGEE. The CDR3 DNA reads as TGTGCCAGCAGCGTAGATATGGATCAGCCCCAGCATTTT. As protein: CASSVDMDQPQHF.

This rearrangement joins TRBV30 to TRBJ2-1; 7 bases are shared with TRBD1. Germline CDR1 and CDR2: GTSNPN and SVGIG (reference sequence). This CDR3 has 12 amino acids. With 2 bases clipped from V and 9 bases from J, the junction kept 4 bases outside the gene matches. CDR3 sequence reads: CAWSPGGSEQFF. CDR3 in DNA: TGTGCCTGGAGTCCAGGGGGAAGTGAGCAGTTCTTC.

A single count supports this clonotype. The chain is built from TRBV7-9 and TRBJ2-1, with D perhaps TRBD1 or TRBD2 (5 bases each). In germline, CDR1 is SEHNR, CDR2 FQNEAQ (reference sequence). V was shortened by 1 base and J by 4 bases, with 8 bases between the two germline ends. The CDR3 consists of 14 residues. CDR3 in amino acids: CASSLVEGYNEQFF. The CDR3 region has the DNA TGTGCCAGCAGCTTAGTAGAGGGGTACAATGAGCAGTTCTTC.

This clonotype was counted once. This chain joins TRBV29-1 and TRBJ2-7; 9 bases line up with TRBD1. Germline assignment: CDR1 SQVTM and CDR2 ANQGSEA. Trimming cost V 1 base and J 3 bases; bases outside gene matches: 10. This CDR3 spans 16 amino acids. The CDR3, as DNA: TGCAGCGTTGAAGGGGTTCAGGACAGGGGTAGCTACGAGCAGTACTTC. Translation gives CSVEGVQDRGSYEQYF.

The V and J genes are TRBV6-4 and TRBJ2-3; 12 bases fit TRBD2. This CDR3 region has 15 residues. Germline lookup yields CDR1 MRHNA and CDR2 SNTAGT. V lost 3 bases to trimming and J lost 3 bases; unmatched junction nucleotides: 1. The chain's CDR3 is CASSEGTSGTDTQYF. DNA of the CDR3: TGTGCCAGCAGTGAGGGGACTAGCGGGACAGATACGCAGTATTTT.

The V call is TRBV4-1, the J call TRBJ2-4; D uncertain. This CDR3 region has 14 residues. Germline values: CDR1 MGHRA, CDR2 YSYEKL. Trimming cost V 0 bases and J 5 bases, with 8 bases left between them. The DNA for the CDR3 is TGCGCCAGCAGCCAAGAGGGGTTCGAAAACATTCAGTACTTC. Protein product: CASSQEGFENIQYF.

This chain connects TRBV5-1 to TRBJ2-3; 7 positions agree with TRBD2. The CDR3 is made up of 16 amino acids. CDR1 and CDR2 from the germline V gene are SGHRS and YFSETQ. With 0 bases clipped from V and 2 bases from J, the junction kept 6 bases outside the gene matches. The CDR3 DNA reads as TGCGCCAGCAGCTTGGAAGGCGGGGGAATCACAGATACGCAGTATTTT. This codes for CASSLEGGGITDTQYF.

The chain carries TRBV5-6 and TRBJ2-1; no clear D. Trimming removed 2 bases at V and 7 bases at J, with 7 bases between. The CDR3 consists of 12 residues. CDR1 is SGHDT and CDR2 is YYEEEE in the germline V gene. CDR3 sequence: CASSFIWNEQFF. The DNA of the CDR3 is TGTGCCAGCAGCTTCATATGGAATGAGCAGTTCTTC.

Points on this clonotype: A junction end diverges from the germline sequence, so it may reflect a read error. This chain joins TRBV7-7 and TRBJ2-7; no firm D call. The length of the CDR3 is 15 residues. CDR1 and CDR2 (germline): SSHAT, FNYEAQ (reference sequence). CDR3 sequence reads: CASSFGIGSDYEQYF. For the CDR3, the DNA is TGTGCTAGCAGCTTTGGGATAGGGTCCGATTACGAGCAGTACTTC.